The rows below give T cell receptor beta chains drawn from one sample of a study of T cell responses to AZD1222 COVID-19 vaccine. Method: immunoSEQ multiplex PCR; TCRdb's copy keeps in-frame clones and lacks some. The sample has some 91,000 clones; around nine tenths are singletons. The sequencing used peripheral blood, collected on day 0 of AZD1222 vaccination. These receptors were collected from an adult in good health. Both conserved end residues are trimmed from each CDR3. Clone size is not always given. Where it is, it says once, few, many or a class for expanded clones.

cdr3_aa: SASFAGDSGYT
clone_size: -
j_call: TRBJ1-2
v_call: TRBV20-1

cdr3_aa: ASSLGGTRSSPLH
clone_size: -
j_call: TRBJ1-6
v_call: TRBV5-6

cdr3_aa: SASFQGGRSKETQY
clone_size: few
j_call: TRBJ2-5
v_call: TRBV20-1

cdr3_aa: ASSRRGANEQF
clone_size: few
j_call: TRBJ2-1
v_call: TRBV11-3

cdr3_aa: ATSDDHRKAF
clone_size: -
j_call: TRBJ1-1
v_call: TRBV24-1

cdr3_aa: ASSPGTPDNSPLH
clone_size: -
j_call: TRBJ1-6
v_call: TRBV7-3

cdr3_aa: ASSIGHHYEQY
clone_size: -
j_call: TRBJ2-7
v_call: TRBV19

cdr3_aa: ASSRLLVQRPSNEQF
clone_size: -
j_call: TRBJ2-1
v_call: TRBV23-1

cdr3_aa: ASSLGGMAYGYT
clone_size: -
j_call: TRBJ1-2
v_call: TRBV5-6

cdr3_aa: ASRLAGETQY
clone_size: -
j_call: TRBJ2-5
v_call: TRBV2

cdr3_aa: ASSAGTSGGSYNEQF
clone_size: -
j_call: TRBJ2-1
v_call: TRBV9

cdr3_aa: ASRSGTTVNEQF
clone_size: once
j_call: TRBJ2-1
v_call: TRBV5-1

cdr3_aa: ASSYQIGMDNSYNSPLH
clone_size: -
j_call: TRBJ1-6
v_call: TRBV6-2/TRBV6-3

cdr3_aa: ASSRGLAASYEQY
clone_size: -
j_call: TRBJ2-7
v_call: TRBV7-3

cdr3_aa: ASSLDMGAHGYT
clone_size: -
j_call: TRBJ1-2
v_call: TRBV11-2

cdr3_aa: ASSLSPNRVGQF
clone_size: -
j_call: TRBJ2-1
v_call: TRBV27

cdr3_aa: ASSLSSSYNEQF
clone_size: -
j_call: TRBJ2-1
v_call: TRBV2

cdr3_aa: AIRGDREDQPQH
clone_size: few
j_call: TRBJ1-5
v_call: TRBV10-3

cdr3_aa: ASSLWGGRGEQF
clone_size: -
j_call: TRBJ2-1
v_call: TRBV5-1

cdr3_aa: AISELGSTEAF
clone_size: -
j_call: TRBJ1-1
v_call: TRBV10-3

cdr3_aa: ASRHRDRVAEQY
clone_size: -
j_call: TRBJ2-7
v_call: TRBV6-6

cdr3_aa: ASSQGMGDPYNEQF
clone_size: -
j_call: TRBJ2-1
v_call: TRBV4-3

cdr3_aa: ATSDRDISYEQY
clone_size: -
j_call: TRBJ2-7
v_call: TRBV15

cdr3_aa: ASSLGRRQGKF
clone_size: -
j_call: TRBJ2-1
v_call: TRBV14

cdr3_aa: ASSQGLSSSGNTIY
clone_size: -
j_call: TRBJ1-3
v_call: TRBV6-1

cdr3_aa: ASSLERQGPVHGYT
clone_size: -
j_call: TRBJ1-2
v_call: TRBV11-2